Below, 5 T cell receptor beta chains from the same sample are listed, as sequenced in a study of blood T cell repertoires in COVID-19. Data came from immunoSEQ multiplex PCR; TCRdb stores just in-frame clones and leaves some out. In the table there are roughly 250,000 clones, 84% of which are singletons. The sample consisted of peripheral blood. These receptors came from a human donor in a cohort sampled during active COVID-19.

This clone has a handful of counts. The V and J genes are TRBV4-1 and TRBJ2-1, with 12 positions matching TRBD2. Germline V lookup: CDR1 MGHRA, CDR2 YSYEKL. This CDR3 has 15 amino acids. The junction had 4 bases not matched to a gene; V was cut back by 2 bases and J by 8 bases. The CDR3, as DNA: TGCGCCAGCAGCCAATCACTAGCGGGAGGTGATGAGCAGTTCTTC. Translated: CASSQSLAGGDEQFF.

This clone occurred once. The gene calls are TRBV7-2 and TRBJ1-1, with 7 bases that match TRBD1. V lost 0 bases and J lost 0; bases outside the gene matches: 1. The CDR3 is 15 residues long. Germline V lookup: CDR1 SGHTA, CDR2 FQGNSA. The CDR3 bases are TGTGCCAGCAGCTTAGCGGGACAGATGAACACTGAAGCTTTCTTT. It codes for CASSLAGQMNTEAFF.

About this clone itself: One end of the junction fails to match germline, which may point to a read error. The V and J genes are TRBV28 and TRBJ2-2, with 8 bases identical to TRBD2. Germline V CDR1 and CDR2: MDHEN, SYDVKM. CDR3 length: 17 amino acids. For the CDR3, the DNA is TGTGCCAGCAGTTTATCGGGGGGGTCCGCGAAAACCGGGGAGCTGTTTTTT. Its translation: CASSLSGGSAKTGELFF.

The chain has TRBV6-5 and TRBJ2-4; TRBD1 matches at 9 bases. CDR1 is MNHEY, CDR2 SVGAGI, per germline. The CDR3 totals 14 residues. The CDR3, as DNA: TGTGCAAGCGGGGACAGGGAAGCCAAAAACATTCAGTACTTC. Translated: CASGDREAKNIQYF.

The J gene is TRBJ2-1, the V gene TRBV7-2; the match to TRBD1 covers 8 bases. Germline lookup yields CDR1 SGHTA and CDR2 FQGNSA. V lost 3 bases and J lost 4; bases outside the gene matches: 11. This CDR3 spans 17 amino acids. CDR3: CASSFRRGQGRYNEQFF. The DNA for the CDR3 is TGTGCCAGCAGCTTCCGCCGCGGACAGGGAAGATACAATGAGCAGTTCTTC.